The 2 T cell receptor beta chains reported below all come from one sample, sequenced in a study of response to subunit inactivated influenza vaccine. TCRdb reanalysed the RT-PCR reads using MiXCR and keeps one entry per CDR3 protein. The sample holds about 780,000 distinct CDR3 sequences, approximately 17% seen once. The material was PBMCs from blood, obtained about 5 days after vaccination. These receptors all come from a man aged 45-65 years who received an inactivated influenza vaccine.

This clonotype has only a few counts. The V and J genes are TRBV20-1 and TRBJ2-4, with D hard to call. With 0 bases removed from V and 6 bases from J, the gap between germline ends came to 15 bases. This CDR3 comprises 15 residues. Germline-derived CDR1 and CDR2 are DFQATT and SNEGSKA (reference sequence). CDR3: CSARDGKAVGNIQYF. For the CDR3, the DNA is TGCAGTGCTAGAGATGGGAAGGCAGTCGGAAACATTCAGTACTTC.

This clonotype has more than one count but fewer than ten. This sequence joins TRBV13 and TRBJ2-2; weak D call: TRBD2 (5 bases). From germline, CDR1 is PRHDT and CDR2 FYEKMQ (reference sequence). V dropped 2 bases and J dropped 6 bases, with 10 bases sitting between them. This CDR3 region has 14 residues. The CDR3: CASSLRTYPGELFF. The CDR3 nucleotides are TGTGCCAGCAGCTTAAGGACTTACCCCGGGGAGCTGTTTTTT.